What follows are 13 T cell receptor beta chains derived from one specimen sequenced in a study of shared clonotypes between healthy human individuals. Method: immunoSEQ multiplex PCR; TCRdb's copy keeps in-frame clones and lacks some. In the table there are about 2.3 million clones, 85% to 95% of which are singletons. The sample consisted of naive CD4+ T cells from PBMCs. The subset was: CD45RA+ positively selected. Every receptor here comes from a man aged 18 to 30 in good health. Some clones in this sample may be carry-over from other donors' samples.

Points on this clone: Other DNA sequences from this sample encode an identical CDR3 as well. The chain is built from TRBV7-9 and TRBJ2-7; TRBD1 matches at 7 bases. The CDR3 totals 11 residues. J lost 2 bases, V lost 9 bases, and 1 base had no gene match. In germline, CDR1 is SEHNR, CDR2 FQNEAQ (reference sequence). CDR3 coding DNA: TGTGCCAGTACAGGGGCCTACGAGCAGTACTTC. Residues: CASTGAYEQYF.

This clone has a single count. The rearrangement joins TRBV7-3 to TRBJ2-5; 8 bases are a match to TRBD2. The CDR3 runs to 16 residues. The ends lost 1 base at V and 4 bases at J; junction bases unmatched: 8. The germline V gene encodes CDR1 SGHTA and CDR2 FQGTGA. The CDR3 here is CASSLRPSGRLETQYF. Written as DNA, the CDR3 is TGTGCCAGCAGCTTAAGGCCTAGCGGGCGCCTAGAGACCCAGTACTTC.

The chain carries TRBV29-1 and TRBJ2-7; D unresolved. This CDR3 is 13 amino acids long. V was cut by 4 bases and J by 2 bases, with 12 bases left in between. Germline V gene data show CDR1 as SQVTM and CDR2 as ANQGSEA. CDR3: CSVAQSPTYEQYF. The CDR3 coding sequence is TGCAGCGTTGCTCAGTCCCCAACCTACGAGCAGTACTTC.

The V gene is TRBV7-9, the J gene TRBJ2-7; 7 bases agree with TRBD1. Germline V gene lookup returns CDR1 SEHNR and CDR2 FQNEAQ (reference sequence). J gave up 5 bases and V 3 bases, and 13 bases lay outside the gene matches. The CDR3 sequence is 16 residues long. CDR3 nucleotide sequence: TGTGCCAGCAGCTTGCCCACGGGCAGGGGGTCCGACGAGCAGTACTTC. This codes for CASSLPTGRGSDEQYF.

V is TRBV9 and J is TRBJ2-1; D is undetermined. Germline V gives CDR1 SGDLS, CDR2 YYNGEE. This CDR3 is 13 amino acids long. V was trimmed by 3 bases and J by 10 bases, leaving 14 bases between them. The DNA for the CDR3 is TGTGCCAGCAGCGCCGACTCGTTCAGCGAGCAGTTCTTC. Residues: CASSADSFSEQFF.

As concerns this clone: In the same sample, other DNA sequences code for this CDR3. The gene calls are TRBV5-1 and TRBJ2-7; D unresolved. V dropped 0 bases and J dropped 2 bases, with 9 bases sitting between them. The CDR3 is 14 amino acids. CDR1 and CDR2 (germline): SGHRS, YFSETQ. This chain's CDR3 is CASSLVSGPYEQYF. The CDR3 DNA follows: TGCGCCAGCAGCTTGGTGTCTGGCCCCTACGAGCAGTACTTC.

V usage is TRBV5-4 and J usage is TRBJ2-5; D not resolved. In germline, CDR1 is SGHNT, CDR2 YYREEE (reference sequence). The CDR3 has 16 residues. The ends were cut back, 0 bases at V and 5 bases at J, with 17 bases in the middle. CDR3 nucleotides: TGTGCCAGCAGCTTGGGAGAATTAGGGTCGAGGGAGACCCAGTACTTC. Its translation: CASSLGELGSRETQYF.

The chain uses TRBV15 and TRBJ2-3; possible D gene TRBD2, 5 bases. The V end was cut by 0 bases, the J end by 2 bases, with 30 bases between. The CDR3 length is 22 residues. The germline V gene encodes CDR1 LNHNV and CDR2 YYDKDF (reference sequence). DNA for the CDR3: TGTGCCACCAGCAGAGATCGAGTGGTGAGGACTTCCCCCCAAGATTTCACAGATACGCAGTATTTT. Amino acid sequence: CATSRDRVVRTSPQDFTDTQYF.

The V and J genes are TRBV2 and TRBJ2-1; D remains ambiguous. CDR1 is SNHLY and CDR2 is FYNNEI in the germline V gene. There are 14 residues in the CDR3. With 0 bases removed from V and 6 bases from J, the gap between germline ends came to 9 bases. This CDR3 is CASSEARQTNEQFF. The DNA of the CDR3 is TGTGCCAGCAGTGAAGCGAGGCAGACCAATGAGCAGTTCTTC.

The chain joins TRBV20-1 to TRBJ1-2; D possibly corresponds to TRBD1 (5 bases). V shed 4 bases and J shed 8 bases, with 11 bases lying between them. The V gene's germline CDR1 is DFQATT and CDR2 SNEGSKA (reference sequence). This CDR3 is 11 amino acids long. Here the CDR3 reads CSAKGWMGYTF. The CDR3 coding sequence is TGCAGTGCTAAGGGGTGGATGGGCTACACCTTC.

The gene calls are TRBV5-3 and TRBJ2-6, with TRBD2 matching over 10 bases. TRBV5-3 is an ORF; its function is uncertain. The CDR3 is 18 residues long. The V and J ends lost 2 bases and 0 bases, in that order; junction bases with no gene match: 5. In nucleotides, the CDR3 is TGTGCCAGAAGCTTTCAGACTAGCGGGCTCTCTGGGGCCAACGTCCTGACTTTC. Protein sequence: CARSFQTSGLSGANVLTF.

The rearrangement joins TRBV4-1 to TRBJ1-4; tentative D call: TRBD1 (6 bases). Germline assignment: CDR1 MGHRA and CDR2 YSYEKL. This CDR3 has 15 residues. The germline V and J ends were trimmed by 0 bases and 5 bases, with 10 bases remaining between them. The CDR3 nucleotides are TGCGCCAGCAGCCAAGAGGGGGGGGCGAATGAAAAACTGTTTTTT. Amino acids: CASSQEGGANEKLFF.

The chain carries TRBV2 and TRBJ1-5; D gene unclear. CDR1 and CDR2 from the germline V gene are SNHLY and FYNNEI. The CDR3 consists of 15 residues. Trimming pared 4 bases from V and 6 bases from J, leaving 16 bases between. In DNA, the CDR3 is TGTGCCAGCAGTGTGAATGGTGGGCCGGCTCAGCCCCAGCATTTT. It codes for CASSVNGGPAQPQHF.